This T cell receptor beta chain was documented in a study of T-cell memory formation after mild COVID-19. This clonotype was counted only a few times. The target antigen is unknown. Germline values: CDR1 SGHVS, CDR2 FNYEAQ. The CDR3 has 15 amino acids. Trimming pared 0 bases from V and 7 bases from J, leaving 12 bases between. Overall study results and limits: Clones which contracted sat mainly in CM and EM if CD4+, and in EMRA if CD8+.

TCRdb reanalysed the 5' RACE reads using MiXCR and keeps one entry per CDR3 protein. This sample has 470,000 or so distinct CDR3 sequences, with around a sixth found just once. The receptor was derived from an adult woman who had mild COVID-19 (a few samples of this study predate the infection). Cell type and time point are not known. The sample taken for sequencing was PBMCs or a T cell subset sorted from them (not recorded which). The chain couples TRBV7-6 to TRBJ1-4; D uncertain. The CDR3 region has the DNA TGTGCCAGCAGCTTAGCGACACTGACGAGTGAAAAACTGTTTTTT. It is translated as CASSLATLTSEKLFF.